These 9 T cell receptor beta chains came from one sample sequenced in a study of CD8+ T cells in alopecia areata. cDNA prepared by RNA extraction and subsequent reverse transcription served as the template for sequencing. Clones were sequenced by immunoSEQ multiplex PCR, and TCRdb holds only the in-frame ones, with some missing. The sample gives approximately 180,000 clones, approximately 59% of which show up once; approximately 14% is in the top ten. Sequences were derived from CD4+ T cells sorted from blood, sampled at week 0. These receptors all stem from a human donor with alopecia areata.

V usage is TRBV7-2 and J usage is TRBJ1-1, with 8 bases matching TRBD1. CDR3 length: 13 amino acids. Looked up from germline, CDR1 is SGHTA and CDR2 is FQGNSA. V was clipped by 5 bases and J by 6 bases; unmatched bases: 5. This CDR3 is CASSLRDRSEAFF. The DNA of the CDR3 is TGTGCCAGCAGCCTCCGGGACAGGTCTGAAGCTTTCTTT.

The V gene is TRBV29-1, the J gene TRBJ2-1; 8 bases align to TRBD1. CDR3 length: 14 residues. Germline V gene lookup returns CDR1 SQVTM and CDR2 ANQGSEA. J lost 2 bases, V lost 7 bases, and 7 bases had no gene match. The CDR3 sequence: CSAEQGVPYNEQFF. For the CDR3, the DNA is TGCAGCGCCGAACAGGGGGTTCCCTACAATGAGCAGTTCTTC.

The rearrangement joins TRBV13 to TRBJ1-4; a possible D gene is TRBD1 (6 bases). Per germline, CDR1 PRHDT and CDR2 FYEKMQ (reference sequence). V was trimmed by 5 bases and J by 8 bases, leaving 18 bases between them. CDR3 length: 15 residues. The CDR3 DNA is TGTGCCAGCAGCCGAAAACAGGGCTTGGGCGAAAAACTGTTTTTT. Amino acid sequence: CASSRKQGLGEKLFF.

In this sample, this clone turned up a few times. Additional DNA sequences in this sample encode the identical CDR3. This chain joins TRBV29-1 and TRBJ1-1, with D hard to call. From germline, CDR1 is SQVTM and CDR2 ANQGSEA. The V end lost 7 bases, the J end lost 4 bases, and 10 bases lay between the germline ends. There are 11 residues in the CDR3. The CDR3 region is CSARLGTEAFF. CDR3 bases: TGCAGCGCCCGATTGGGCACTGAAGCTTTCTTT.

CDR3 nucleotide sequence: TGCAGCGTTGAAGGAGGGGGGGACACTGAAGCTTTCTTT. It specifies CSVEGGGDTEAFF. The rearrangement uses TRBV29-1 and TRBJ1-1; weak D call: TRBD1 (6 bases). V was clipped by 1 base and J by 3 bases, with 9 bases between them. There are 13 residues in the CDR3. The germline CDR1 and CDR2 sequences are SQVTM and ANQGSEA.

The genes are TRBV7-9 and TRBJ1-5, with D uncertain. Germline values: CDR1 SEHNR, CDR2 FQNEAQ (reference sequence). CDR3 size: 12 residues. Trimming cost V 2 bases and J 7 bases, with 6 bases left between them. The CDR3 spells CASSLLGQPQHF. The CDR3 coding sequence is TGTGCCAGCAGCTTATTAGGCCAGCCCCAGCATTTT.

This chain connects TRBV2 to TRBJ1-2; D gene ambiguous. V lost 2 bases, J lost 8 bases, and 12 bases lay in between. This CDR3 spans 13 amino acids. Germline CDR1 SNHLY, CDR2 FYNNEI. CDR3 amino acids: CASSESRLMGYTF. In DNA form, the CDR3 reads TGTGCCAGCAGTGAATCGCGGTTGATGGGCTACACCTTC. Supplemented by reference TRBV2 and TRBJ1-2, the full variable domain reads EPEVTQTPSHQVTQMGQEVILRCVPISNHLYFYWYRQILGQKVEFLVSFYNNEISEKSEIFDDQFSVERPDGSNFTLKIRSTKLEDSAMYFCASSESRLMGYTFGSGTRLTVV.

This clone was seen only a few times. The V gene is TRBV28, the J gene TRBJ2-3; a possible D gene is TRBD2 (6 bases). Germline V CDR1 and CDR2: MDHEN, SYDVKM. This CDR3 is 14 amino acids long. V was shortened by 5 bases and J by 1 base, with 10 bases between the two germline ends. The CDR3 spells CASSPVAGTDTQYF. CDR3 in DNA: TGTGCCAGCAGTCCCGTAGCGGGCACAGATACGCAGTATTTT.

The chain has TRBV7-3 and TRBJ2-3; D is unclear. Germline-derived CDR1 and CDR2 are SGHTA and FQGTGA. The CDR3 extends over 12 amino acids. The V gene lost 5 bases and the J gene lost 6 bases, with 9 bases spanning the gap. The CDR3 protein is CASSATRDTQYF. The CDR3 nucleotides are TGTGCCAGCAGCGCTACCCGCGATACGCAGTATTTT.